Many counts were recorded for the clone carrying this T cell receptor beta chain. Clones were sequenced by immunoSEQ multiplex PCR, and TCRdb holds only the in-frame ones, with some missing. The sample contains some 370,000 clones, over 80% of which appear only once. The data derive from a study of blood T cell repertoires in COVID-19. Across the whole study: Donors in the United States, Italy and Spain gave samples during acute or convalescent COVID-19.

The material sequenced was PBMCs or T cells enriched from blood (not recorded which). The receptor was isolated from a woman aged 45-59 years who had recovered from COVID-19.

The CDR3 here is CASSSFEGQGTYEQYF. The CDR3 DNA reads as TGTGCCAGCAGTTCGTTCGAGGGACAGGGAACCTACGAGCAGTACTTC. This rearrangement joins TRBV6-2 or TRBV6-3 to TRBJ2-7; 9 nucleotides align to TRBD1. Germline assignment: CDR1 MNHEY and CDR2 SVGEGT. The CDR3 runs to 16 residues. The V gene end was trimmed by 4 bases and the J gene end by 2 bases; junction bases not matched to a gene: 9.